This is a list of T cell receptor beta chains from one sample in a study of blood T cells in healthy people across ages. From the 5' RACE reads, TCRdb called clonotypes with MiXCR, one entry per CDR3 protein. The sample carries over a million distinct CDR3 sequences, 35% to 45% recorded once. Sequenced input: blood. All receptors come from a young woman in good health. Each CDR3 is given with its conserved first and last residue. The D gene is left open where the match is weak. For some rows the clone size is stated as once, few or many, or as a class when expanded; others skip it.

d_call: .
j_call: TRBJ2-7
clone_size: .
v_call: TRBV4-1
cdr3_nt: TGCGCCAGCAGCCCGGACATGGGACTTTACGAGCAGTACTTC
cdr3_aa: CASSPDMGLYEQYF

d_call: .
j_call: TRBJ2-3
clone_size: .
v_call: TRBV12-3/TRBV12-4
cdr3_nt: TGTGCCAGCAGGTGGGGGGGCCCAGATACGCAGTATTTT
cdr3_aa: CASRWGGPDTQYF

d_call: .
j_call: TRBJ1-6
clone_size: .
v_call: TRBV6-8
cdr3_nt: TGTGCCAGCAGGAGGGACGGAAATAATTCACCCCTCCACTTT
cdr3_aa: CASRRDGNNSPLHF

d_call: .
j_call: TRBJ1-1
clone_size: .
v_call: TRBV7-9
cdr3_nt: TGTGCCAGCAGCCCCCCGTGGCGGAACACTGAAGCTTTCTTT
cdr3_aa: CASSPPWRNTEAFF

d_call: .
j_call: TRBJ2-5
clone_size: few
v_call: TRBV20-1
cdr3_nt: TGCAGTGCTAGAGGCCTGGGCGGACAGCACCTCTTCCAAGAGACCCAGTACTTC
cdr3_aa: CSARGLGGQHLFQETQYF

d_call: .
j_call: TRBJ1-2
clone_size: few
v_call: TRBV7-9
cdr3_nt: TGTGCCAGCAGCCAGACAACGGGCTACACCTTC
cdr3_aa: CASSQTTGYTF

d_call: .
j_call: TRBJ2-1
clone_size: few
v_call: TRBV9
cdr3_nt: TGTGCCAGCAGCGTAGGGAGCGGTTGGGGGAATGAGCAGTTCTTC
cdr3_aa: CASSVGSGWGNEQFF

d_call: .
j_call: TRBJ2-6
clone_size: once
v_call: TRBV20-1
cdr3_nt: TGCAGTGCTAGAGCCCCCAGGGCTGATGACTCTGGGGCCAACGTCCTGACTTTC
cdr3_aa: CSARAPRADDSGANVLTF

d_call: .
j_call: TRBJ2-7
clone_size: .
v_call: TRBV29-1
cdr3_nt: TGCAGCGTACGCTACAGGGACCCCTACGAGCAGTACTTC
cdr3_aa: CSVRYRDPYEQYF

d_call: TRBD2
j_call: TRBJ2-7
clone_size: few
v_call: TRBV3-1
cdr3_nt: TGTGCCAGCAGCCAAGTACTAGCGGGAATTTACGAGCAGTACTTC
cdr3_aa: CASSQVLAGIYEQYF

d_call: TRBD2
j_call: TRBJ2-7
clone_size: .
v_call: TRBV4-2
cdr3_nt: TGTGCCAGCAGCCAAGTTGGGACTAGCGGCTCCTACAATGAGCAGTACTTC
cdr3_aa: CASSQVGTSGSYNEQYF

d_call: .
j_call: TRBJ1-5
clone_size: .
v_call: TRBV27
cdr3_nt: TGTGCCAGCAGTTTAATCGGGCAGGACCTATTGGGCAATCAGCCCCAGCATTTT
cdr3_aa: CASSLIGQDLLGNQPQHF

d_call: TRBD2
j_call: TRBJ2-1
clone_size: few
v_call: TRBV3-1
cdr3_nt: TGTGCCAGCAGCCAAGGTGGGACTAGCGGCACCTACAATGAGCAGTTCTTC
cdr3_aa: CASSQGGTSGTYNEQFF

d_call: TRBD2
j_call: TRBJ2-1
clone_size: few
v_call: TRBV3-1
cdr3_nt: TGTGCCAGCAGCCCGAGGGGTAGCGGGTTATACAATGAGCAGTTCTTC
cdr3_aa: CASSPRGSGLYNEQFF

d_call: TRBD1
j_call: TRBJ1-1
clone_size: many
v_call: TRBV28
cdr3_nt: TGTGCCAGCAGTTTACCGGGACAGGGTAACACTGAAGCTTTCTTT
cdr3_aa: CASSLPGQGNTEAFF

d_call: .
j_call: TRBJ2-7
clone_size: .
v_call: TRBV6-5
cdr3_nt: TGTGCCAGCAGGGGATGGACCATCGAGCAGTACTTC
cdr3_aa: CASRGWTIEQYF

d_call: .
j_call: TRBJ2-5
clone_size: few
v_call: TRBV4-1
cdr3_nt: TGCGCCAGCAGCCGCGCGCAGCCGGGACTTCGGAAAGAGACCCAGTACTTC
cdr3_aa: CASSRAQPGLRKETQYF

d_call: .
j_call: TRBJ2-2
clone_size: .
v_call: TRBV25-1
cdr3_nt: TGTGCCAGCAGTGAAACCCCCCCAGGGGCATGGTCCGGGGAGCTGTTTTTT
cdr3_aa: CASSETPPGAWSGELFF

d_call: TRBD1
j_call: TRBJ1-2
clone_size: few
v_call: TRBV2
cdr3_nt: TGTGCCAGCACGCGGAGCCGGGACAGTCTTTGGGGCTACACCTTC
cdr3_aa: CASTRSRDSLWGYTF

d_call: .
j_call: TRBJ2-7
clone_size: .
v_call: TRBV4-3
cdr3_nt: TGCGCCAGCAGCCAAGATAAGGGGGTCTACTACGAGCAGTACTTC
cdr3_aa: CASSQDKGVYYEQYF

d_call: .
j_call: TRBJ2-1
clone_size: .
v_call: TRBV21-1
cdr3_nt: TGTGCCAGCAGCAAAGTTTCGGCGGGGGGGCCACATGAGCAGTTCTTC
cdr3_aa: CASSKVSAGGPHEQFF

d_call: .
j_call: TRBJ1-1
clone_size: once
v_call: TRBV7-2
cdr3_nt: TGTGCCAGCAGCCTCCAATCAGGGAGTAGGGTTCAAACTGAAGCTTTCTTT
cdr3_aa: CASSLQSGSRVQTEAFF

d_call: .
j_call: TRBJ1-2
clone_size: .
v_call: TRBV7-9
cdr3_nt: TGTGCCAGCAGCCCTTGGATGAGGGAGGAAGACTATGGCTACACCTTC
cdr3_aa: CASSPWMREEDYGYTF

d_call: .
j_call: TRBJ1-3
clone_size: .
v_call: TRBV5-1
cdr3_nt: TGCGCCAGCAGCGGGTCCCCTGGAAACACCATATATTTT
cdr3_aa: CASSGSPGNTIYF

d_call: .
j_call: TRBJ1-1
clone_size: .
v_call: TRBV29-1
cdr3_nt: TGCAGCGTTGCTCTCCAGGGGATGAACACTGAAGCTTTCTTT
cdr3_aa: CSVALQGMNTEAFF

d_call: .
j_call: TRBJ2-1
clone_size: .
v_call: TRBV28
cdr3_nt: TGTGCCAGCCTCGGGGCTCCACCCTACAATGAGCAGTTCTTC
cdr3_aa: CASLGAPPYNEQFF

d_call: .
j_call: TRBJ1-1
clone_size: .
v_call: TRBV7-9
cdr3_nt: TGTGCCAGCAGCCCCTGGGTAGGGGGGCTGGAAATGAACACTGAAGCTTTCTTT
cdr3_aa: CASSPWVGGLEMNTEAFF

d_call: TRBD2
j_call: TRBJ2-1
clone_size: few
v_call: TRBV20-1
cdr3_nt: TGCAGTTACGCAGTGCTAAGGGGAGAAGCGGGGGAGCAGTTCTTC
cdr3_aa: CSYAVLRGEAGEQFF

d_call: .
j_call: TRBJ1-1
clone_size: .
v_call: TRBV4-3
cdr3_nt: TGCGCCAGCAGCCAATACCGGACGGTGAACACTGAAGCTTTCTTT
cdr3_aa: CASSQYRTVNTEAFF

d_call: .
j_call: TRBJ1-2
clone_size: few
v_call: TRBV4-2
cdr3_nt: TGTGCCAGCAGCCAAGAGGGGGTGGAGAGTGATGGCTACACCTTC
cdr3_aa: CASSQEGVESDGYTF

d_call: .
j_call: TRBJ2-2
clone_size: few
v_call: TRBV29-1
cdr3_nt: TGCAGCGTTGACCATAACAGGGAAGGGGAGCTGTTTTTT
cdr3_aa: CSVDHNREGELFF

d_call: .
j_call: TRBJ2-7
clone_size: .
v_call: TRBV29-1
cdr3_nt: TGCAGCGCGGGGGAACTTGATTACGAGCAGTACTTC
cdr3_aa: CSAGELDYEQYF

d_call: .
j_call: TRBJ2-5
clone_size: few
v_call: TRBV14
cdr3_nt: TGTGCCAGCAGCCAAGATAATGACATTTGGGAGACCCAGTACTTC
cdr3_aa: CASSQDNDIWETQYF

d_call: .
j_call: TRBJ2-3
clone_size: few
v_call: TRBV28
cdr3_nt: TGTGCCAGCAGCCAAGGGGAGCGGAGCACAGATACGCAGTATTTT
cdr3_aa: CASSQGERSTDTQYF

d_call: .
j_call: TRBJ1-2
clone_size: .
v_call: TRBV25-1
cdr3_nt: TGTGCCAGCTCGGGTCATTACTATGGCTACACCTTC
cdr3_aa: CASSGHYYGYTF

d_call: TRBD1
j_call: TRBJ1-1
clone_size: few
v_call: TRBV11-2
cdr3_nt: TGTGCCAGCAGCTCACAGTGGCAGGGGGGGAACACTGAAGCTTTCTTT
cdr3_aa: CASSSQWQGGNTEAFF

d_call: TRBD1
j_call: TRBJ1-5
clone_size: few
v_call: TRBV10-3
cdr3_nt: TGTGCCATCAGTGAGTCTCCGGGACAGGGTAAACAGCCCCAGCATTTT
cdr3_aa: CAISESPGQGKQPQHF